Below, 26 T cell receptor beta chains from the same sample are listed, as sequenced in a study of T cell changes during pregnancy in multiple sclerosis. Profiling relied on immunoSEQ multiplex PCR, and the TCRdb table lists in-frame clones only, not all of them. The sample shows roughly 45,000 clones, 88% of them seen only once. This specimen consisted of CD4+ T cells from peripheral blood mononuclear cells, obtained in the second trimester of pregnancy. The receptor set was obtained from a female donor with multiple sclerosis, enrolled in a pregnancy study.

The rearrangement joins TRBV5-1 to TRBJ1-1; perhaps TRBD1 as D (6 bases). The CDR3 is 15 residues long. Germline-derived CDR1 and CDR2 are SGHRS and YFSETQ. V dropped 0 bases and J dropped 1 base, with 10 bases sitting between them. The CDR3 DNA sequence: TGCGCCAGCAGCTTGGTAACAGGGTGGAACACTGAAGCTTTCTTT. Protein: CASSLVTGWNTEAFF.

V gene TRBV11-2 combines with J gene TRBJ2-1; 8 positions agree with TRBD1. The J segment lost 8 bases and the V segment lost 5 bases, leaving 11 bases of the junction unmatched. The CDR3 is made up of 15 amino acids. Germline lookup yields CDR1 SGHAT and CDR2 FQNNGV. In nucleotides, the CDR3 is TGTGCCAGCAGCCCCGACAGGGGTCGTTTCGATGAGCAGTTCTTC. Amino acids: CASSPDRGRFDEQFF.

The rearrangement joins TRBV29-1 to TRBJ2-2; D call uncertain. The CDR3 is 13 amino acids. Germline V gene data show CDR1 as SQVTM and CDR2 as ANQGSEA. The ends were cut back, 2 bases at V and 7 bases at J, with 11 bases in the middle. The CDR3 here is CSVESTGFGELFF. DNA of the CDR3: TGCAGCGTTGAAAGTACCGGGTTCGGGGAGCTGTTTTTT.

The J gene is TRBJ2-7, the V gene TRBV15; 7 nucleotides align to TRBD2. V lost 5 bases to trimming and J lost 2 bases; unmatched junction nucleotides: 12. The CDR3 extends over 16 amino acids. CDR1 LNHNV and CDR2 YYDKDF come from the germline V gene (reference sequence). In DNA, the CDR3 is TGTGCCACCAGCCAGCGGGACGGCAAATCTGCCTACGAGCAGTACTTC. It encodes CATSQRDGKSAYEQYF.

The genes are TRBV2 and TRBJ2-1; D gene ambiguous. CDR3 length equals 18 residues. Germline V gene sequence: CDR1 SNHLY, CDR2 FYNNEI. Trimming took off 0 bases at V and 3 bases at J, with 18 bases between the two ends. The CDR3, as DNA: TGTGCCAGCAGTGAAGCGCTTCTTTTGGAATCGGGCTACAATGAGCAGTTCTTC. It is translated as CASSEALLLESGYNEQFF. Filled out from reference TRBV2 and TRBJ2-1, the complete variable domain reads EPEVTQTPSHQVTQMGQEVILRCVPISNHLYFYWYRQILGQKVEFLVSFYNNEISEKSEIFDDQFSVERPDGSNFTLKIRSTKLEDSAMYFCASSEALLLESGYNEQFFGPGTRLTVL.

The gene calls are TRBV30 and TRBJ2-5; 7 nucleotides align to TRBD2. The CDR3 contains 14 residues. Germline lookup yields CDR1 GTSNPN and CDR2 SVGIG (reference sequence). V trimming: 1 base; J trimming: 3 bases; junction bases outside the gene matches: 5. CDR3 region: CAWSGTLAEETQYF. The CDR3 DNA reads TGTGCCTGGAGTGGAACTCTAGCGGAAGAGACCCAGTACTTC.

This clone has just a few counts. The V call is TRBV19, the J call TRBJ2-2; TRBD2 matches at 9 bases. The CDR3 length is 14 residues. From germline, CDR1 is LNHDA and CDR2 SQIVND (reference sequence). Trimming at V came to 7 bases and at J to 1 base, leaving 1 base not matched to a gene. DNA of the CDR3: TGTGCCAGTATTAGCGGGAGGAACACCGGGGAGCTGTTTTTT. Its protein is CASISGRNTGELFF.

V is TRBV2 and J is TRBJ2-1; 11 bases are shared with TRBD1. The CDR3 is 15 amino acids. V lost 4 bases to trimming and J lost 8 bases; unmatched junction nucleotides: 7. The germline CDR1 and CDR2 sequences are SNHLY and FYNNEI. CDR3 in DNA: TGTGCCAGCAGTGCCGGGACAGGGGGGATGGATGAGCAGTTCTTC. As protein: CASSAGTGGMDEQFF.

This chain joins TRBV19 and TRBJ1-5; 12 bases align to TRBD1. This CDR3 spans 16 amino acids. Looked up from germline, CDR1 is LNHDA and CDR2 is SQIVND (reference sequence). V shed 7 bases, J shed 3 bases, and the junction held 7 bases outside the gene matches. CDR3 loop: CASNWGQGAPNQPQHF. The CDR3 DNA reads TGTGCCAGTAACTGGGGACAGGGGGCCCCCAATCAGCCCCAGCATTTT.

The V call is TRBV5-1, the J call TRBJ2-1, with TRBD2 as a possible D gene (6 bases). Germline values: CDR1 SGHRS, CDR2 YFSETQ. CDR3 length: 13 amino acids. V shed 6 bases and J shed 4 bases, with 11 bases lying between them. The CDR3 coding sequence is TGCGCCAGCACCTCGGCGGGATACAATGAGCAGTTCTTC. Amino acids: CASTSAGYNEQFF.

The J gene is TRBJ2-7, the V gene TRBV5-6; 9 bases fit TRBD1. The CDR3 has 16 residues. Germline CDR1 SGHDT, CDR2 YYEEEE. The V gene end was trimmed by 3 bases and the J gene end by 3 bases; junction bases not matched to a gene: 10. CDR3 sequence: CASSSPDRGRFYEQYF. The CDR3 DNA sequence: TGTGCCAGCAGCTCACCGGACAGGGGAAGATTCTACGAGCAGTACTTC.

This clone came up once. This sequence joins TRBV7-3 and TRBJ2-3; 9 bases map to TRBD2. The CDR3 is made up of 15 amino acids. Germline loops: CDR1 SGHTA, CDR2 FQGTGA. The V segment lost 5 bases and the J segment 6 bases; nucleotides outside the gene matches: 9. The CDR3 bases are TGTGCCAGCAGCCAAGGTAGCGGGAGTTATGATACGCAGTATTTT. It yields the protein CASSQGSGSYDTQYF.

The rearrangement joins TRBV5-1 to TRBJ1-2; no clear D gene. The germline gives CDR1 SGHRS, CDR2 YFSETQ. This CDR3 is 15 amino acids long. Between the trimmed V and J ends, which lost 0 bases and 8 bases, there was a span of 17 bases. The CDR3 spells CASSLGFGVGEGYTF. The CDR3 DNA is TGCGCCAGCAGCTTGGGATTCGGGGTTGGAGAAGGCTACACCTTC.

The chain joins TRBV29-1 to TRBJ2-5, with D perhaps TRBD2 (5 bases). This CDR3 spans 12 amino acids. Germline lookup yields CDR1 SQVTM and CDR2 ANQGSEA. V was pared by 4 bases and J by 2 bases, with 8 bases between. The DNA for the CDR3 is TGCAGCGTTGCGCCGGGGCAAGAGACCCAGTACTTC. Its protein is CSVAPGQETQYF.

The chain has TRBV5-4 and TRBJ1-2; TRBD1 might be the D (5 bases). Germline V lookup: CDR1 SGHNT, CDR2 YYREEE (reference sequence). The CDR3 runs 14 residues. With 6 bases removed from V and 2 bases from J, the gap between germline ends came to 14 bases. As DNA, the CDR3 is TGTGCCAGCACCCCTCGGGGGGGGAACTATGGCTACACCTTC. Translating gives CASTPRGGNYGYTF.

A word on this clone: Other nucleotide sequences from this sample produce the same CDR3. The chain joins TRBV15 to TRBJ1-5, with D tentatively TRBD1 (6 bases). CDR3 length: 14 residues. CDR1 and CDR2 (germline): LNHNV, YYDKDF (reference sequence). The V gene lost 5 bases and the J gene lost 7 bases, with 15 bases spanning the gap. The CDR3, as DNA: TGTGCCACCAGCGGTACAGGGTCTCGGCAGCCCCAGCATTTT. Amino acid sequence: CATSGTGSRQPQHF. Full variable domain (missing parts from reference TRBV15 and TRBJ1-5): DAMVIQNPRYQVTQFGKPVTLSCSQTLNHNVMYWYQQKSSQAPKLLFHYYDKDFNNEADTPDNFQSRRPNTSFCFLDIRSPGLGDTAMYLCATSGTGSRQPQHFGDGTRLSIL.

This clone was recorded once. CDR3 coding DNA: TGTGCCAGCAGCTTATACAGGGGGCAGGACACTGAAGCTTTCTTT. This codes for CASSLYRGQDTEAFF. The rearrangement uses TRBV5-5 and TRBJ1-1; 9 positions agree with TRBD1. The junction had 5 bases not matched to a gene; V was cut back by 2 bases and J by 3 bases. The CDR3 is 15 amino acids. Germline V gives CDR1 SGHKS, CDR2 YYEKEE (reference sequence). Full variable domain (missing parts from reference TRBV5-5 and TRBJ1-1): DAGVTQSPTHLIKTRGQQVTLRCSPISGHKSVSWYQQVLGQGPQFIFQYYEKEERGRGNFPDRFSARQFPNYSSELNVNALLLGDSALYLCASSLYRGQDTEAFFGQGTRLTVV.

This clone is labeled medium-sized. J is TRBJ2-5 and V is TRBV5-4, with 8 bases matching TRBD2. With 1 base clipped from V and 5 bases from J, the junction kept 7 bases outside the gene matches. From germline, CDR1 is SGHNT and CDR2 YYREEE (reference sequence). This CDR3 contains 15 residues. The CDR3 region has the DNA TGTGCCAGCAGCTTGAGGACCCCGGGGGGGGAGACCCAGTACTTC. Translated, it gives CASSLRTPGGETQYF.

The chain recombines TRBV2 with TRBJ2-2, with a weak D call TRBD1 (6 bases). The V end was cut by 7 bases, the J end by 5 bases, with 14 bases between. Germline CDR1 is SNHLY and CDR2 is FYNNEI. This CDR3 is built from 14 residues. In DNA form, the CDR3 reads TGTGCCAGCAAGGAGCAGGGGCCGACCGGGGAGCTGTTTTTT. This codes for CASKEQGPTGELFF.

The chain links TRBV28 to TRBJ2-1; tentative D call: TRBD2 (6 bases). The V and J ends lost 5 bases and 3 bases respectively, with 14 bases between them. Germline V gene lookup returns CDR1 MDHEN and CDR2 SYDVKM. This CDR3 has 15 amino acids. In nucleotides, the CDR3 is TGTGCCAGCAGTGCTCCCGGTAGCGGCTACAATGAGCAGTTCTTC. This encodes CASSAPGSGYNEQFF.

This rearrangement joins TRBV7-6 to TRBJ2-2; D unclear. Germline V gives CDR1 SGHVS, CDR2 FNYEAQ. This CDR3 is built from 14 residues. Between the trimmed V and J ends, which lost 1 base and 6 bases, there was a span of 9 bases. The CDR3 reads CASSLDVSAGELFF. CDR3 DNA: TGTGCCAGCAGCTTAGACGTAAGCGCCGGGGAGCTGTTTTTT.

This rearrangement joins TRBV19 to TRBJ1-4, with 8 bases matching TRBD1. The junction had 9 bases not matched to a gene; V was cut back by 5 bases and J by 7 bases. There are 15 residues in the CDR3. The germline gives CDR1 LNHDA, CDR2 SQIVND (reference sequence). In DNA, the CDR3 is TGTGCCAGTAGTCCTGGGACAGGTGGAGGTGAAAAACTGTTTTTT. This gives the protein CASSPGTGGGEKLFF.

This chain connects TRBV7-9 to TRBJ1-1; D ambiguous. The ends were cut back, 3 bases at V and 4 bases at J, with 9 bases in the middle. The germline gives CDR1 SEHNR, CDR2 FQNEAQ (reference sequence). This CDR3 is built from 13 residues. Written as DNA, the CDR3 is TGTGCCAGCAGCTTGACAATGCGCACTGAAGCTTTCTTT. It yields the protein CASSLTMRTEAFF.

The V gene is TRBV5-1, the J gene TRBJ2-1; D ambiguous. V was pared by 0 bases and J by 2 bases, with 12 bases between. CDR1 and CDR2 (germline): SGHRS, YFSETQ. The CDR3 sequence is 16 residues long. In DNA, the CDR3 is TGCGCCAGCAGCTTGGGGCGGTTCGCTCCCTACAATGAGCAGTTCTTC. Translated: CASSLGRFAPYNEQFF.

The genes are TRBV18 and TRBJ2-7, with a weak D call TRBD2 (5 bases). The CDR3 is 12 residues long. V was cut by 6 bases and J by 5 bases, with 11 bases left in between. Germline loops: CDR1 KGHSH, CDR2 LQKENI. DNA for the CDR3: TGTGCCAGCTCCAGGAGGCAGAACGAGCAGTACTTC. Translated, it gives CASSRRQNEQYF.

The chain has TRBV28 and TRBJ1-6, with a possible D match to TRBD1 (5 bases). Germline CDR1 reads MDHEN; CDR2 reads SYDVKM. The V and J ends lost 7 bases and 7 bases respectively, with 14 bases between them. This CDR3 spans 14 amino acids. For the CDR3, the DNA is TGTGCCAGCAACCAACAGGACCTAAATTCACCCCTCCACTTT. Translation gives CASNQQDLNSPLHF.